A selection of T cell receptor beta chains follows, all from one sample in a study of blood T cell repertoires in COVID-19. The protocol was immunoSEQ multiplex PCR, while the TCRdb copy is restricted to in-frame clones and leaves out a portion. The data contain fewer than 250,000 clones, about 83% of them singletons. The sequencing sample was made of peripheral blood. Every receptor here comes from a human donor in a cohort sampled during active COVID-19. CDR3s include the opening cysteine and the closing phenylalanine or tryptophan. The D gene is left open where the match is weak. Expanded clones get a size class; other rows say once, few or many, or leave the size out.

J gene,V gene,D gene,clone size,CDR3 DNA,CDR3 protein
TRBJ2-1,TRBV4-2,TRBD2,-,TGTGCCAGCAGCCAAGTGTTCGGGACTAGCGGGAACAATGAGCAGTTCTTC,CASSQVFGTSGNNEQFF
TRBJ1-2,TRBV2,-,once,TGTGCCAGCCTCCCCGAGAGCGGTGGCTATGGCTACACCTTC,CASLPESGGYGYTF
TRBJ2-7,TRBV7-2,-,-,TGTGCCAGCAGCTTAGCCTACACAGAGTACGAGCAGTACTTC,CASSLAYTEYEQYF
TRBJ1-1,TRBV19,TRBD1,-,TGTGCCAGCAAAAGGGGGACAGGGGAGATGAACACTGAAGCTTTCTTT,CASKRGTGEMNTEAFF
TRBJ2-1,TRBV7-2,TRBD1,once,TGTGCCAGCAGCCCGACAGGGGGTTTGGGGAATGAGCAGTTCTTC,CASSPTGGLGNEQFF
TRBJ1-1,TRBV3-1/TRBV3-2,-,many,TGTGCCAGCAGACGGGGGGGTGACACTGAAGCTTTCTTT,CASRRGGDTEAFF
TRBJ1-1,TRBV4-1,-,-,TGCGCCAGCAGCCCGCGTGATGGGTTCGGGACTGAAGCTTTCTTT,CASSPRDGFGTEAFF
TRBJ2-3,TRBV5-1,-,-,TGCGCCAGCAGCCTAGACAGTGCTAGCACAGATACGCAGTATTTT,CASSLDSASTDTQYF
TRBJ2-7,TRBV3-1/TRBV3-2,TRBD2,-,TGTGCCAGCAGCCCCGGGACTAGCACTTACGAGCAGTACTTC,CASSPGTSTYEQYF
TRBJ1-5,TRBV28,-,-,TGTGCCAGCAGCCCGGGTGTCATGAGCAATCAGCCCCAGCATTTT,CASSPGVMSNQPQHF
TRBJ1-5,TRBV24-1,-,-,TGTGCCACCAGTGACGGCTCGGGTAGTCAGCCCCAGCATTTT,CATSDGSGSQPQHF
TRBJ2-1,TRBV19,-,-,TGTGCCAGTAGGGGGCCAGGGAATGTCGATGAGCAGTTCTTC,CASRGPGNVDEQFF
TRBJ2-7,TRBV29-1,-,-,TGCAGCGTTGATGGGGGCGGGTACGAGCAGTACTTC,CSVDGGGYEQYF
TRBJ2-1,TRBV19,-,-,TGTGCCAGTAGTATAAAGACGGGGGCCTACAATGAGCAGTTCTTC,CASSIKTGAYNEQFF
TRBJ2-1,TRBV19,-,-,TGTGCCACCCGAGACGGGAGAGCCCACAATGAGCAGTTCTTC,CATRDGRAHNEQFF
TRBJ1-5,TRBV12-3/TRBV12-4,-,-,TGTGCCAGCAGTTTGGAGGGTCAGCCCCAGCATTTT,CASSLEGQPQHF
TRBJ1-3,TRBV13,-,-,TGTGCCAGCATAAGGGGCGACACCATATATTTT,CASIRGDTIYF
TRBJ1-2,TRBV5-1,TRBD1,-,TGCGCCAGCAGCTTACAGGGGGGTCCGGGCTATGGCTACACCTTC,CASSLQGGPGYGYTF
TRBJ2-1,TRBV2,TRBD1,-,TGTGCCAGCAGTGTTCTGGACAGGGGGCCCTACAATGAGCAGTTCTTC,CASSVLDRGPYNEQFF
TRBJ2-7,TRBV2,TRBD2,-,TGTGCCAGCAGCCCCGAACCGGCGGGGGGAGGCGAGCAGTACTTC,CASSPEPAGGGEQYF
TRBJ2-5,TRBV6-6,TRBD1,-,TGTGCCAGCAGTTACTCCACAGGGGAAGAGACCCAGTACTTC,CASSYSTGEETQYF
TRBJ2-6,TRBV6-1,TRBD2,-,TGTGCCAGCAGTGGAGCGGGGGGGCGCTCTGGGGCCAACGTCCTGACTTTC,CASSGAGGRSGANVLTF
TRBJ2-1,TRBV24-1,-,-,TGTGCCACCAGTTTACCAGGGATTAGTGAGCAGTTCTTC,CATSLPGISEQFF
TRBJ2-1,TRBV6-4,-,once,TGTGCCAGCAGTGGGGAGGTAAGCTCCTACAATGAGCAGTTCTTC,CASSGEVSSYNEQFF
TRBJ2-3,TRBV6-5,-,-,TGTGCCAGCAGCTACCCCGGGGGGCAAACAGATACGCAGTATTTT,CASSYPGGQTDTQYF
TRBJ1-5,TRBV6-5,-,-,TGTGCCAGCAGTCCCTCAGCTAGTCAGCCCCAGCATTTT,CASSPSASQPQHF
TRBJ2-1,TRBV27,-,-,TGTGCCAGCTCACACGCGGGATCTACTTACAATGAGCAGTTCTTC,CASSHAGSTYNEQFF
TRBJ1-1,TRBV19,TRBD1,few,TGTGCCAGTAGTCGGGTCACAGGGGGTGGGACTGAAGCTTTCTTT,CASSRVTGGGTEAFF
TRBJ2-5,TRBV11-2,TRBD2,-,TGTGCCAGCAGCTTAAGGTCGACTAGCGGGGGGTCAGAGACCCAGTACTTC,CASSLRSTSGGSETQYF
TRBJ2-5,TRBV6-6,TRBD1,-,TGTGCCAGCAGTTTAGGACAGGGGATAGGAGAGACCCAGTACTTC,CASSLGQGIGETQYF
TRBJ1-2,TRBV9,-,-,TGTGCCAGCAGCGTAGGAGGGACTAACTATGGCTACACCTTC,CASSVGGTNYGYTF
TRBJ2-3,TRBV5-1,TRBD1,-,TGCGCCAGCAGCTTGGGGGGACAGGGGACGGATACGCAGTATTTT,CASSLGGQGTDTQYF
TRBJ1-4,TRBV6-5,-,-,TGTGCCAGCAGTCGCGTCAGGGTAGGGGGTGAAAAACTGTTTTTT,CASSRVRVGGEKLFF
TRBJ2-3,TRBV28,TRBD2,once,TGTGCCAGCAGCTCGAGCGGGGAAGGAGCAGATACGCAGTATTTT,CASSSSGEGADTQYF
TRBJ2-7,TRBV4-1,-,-,TGCGCCAGCAGCCAGGCCGTCGGGGATCGATACGAGCAGTACTTC,CASSQAVGDRYEQYF
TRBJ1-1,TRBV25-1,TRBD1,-,TGTGCCAGCAGCCCTATGACAGGGAAAGCTTTCTTT,CASSPMTGKAFF
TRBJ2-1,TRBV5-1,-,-,TGCGCCAGCAGCCCGGGGACCTACAATGAGCAGTTCTTC,CASSPGTYNEQFF
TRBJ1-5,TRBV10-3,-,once,TGTGCCATCAGTGAGAAACAGGGTGCTCAGCCCCAGCATTTT,CAISEKQGAQPQHF
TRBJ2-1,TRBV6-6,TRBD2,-,TGTGCCAGCATGATGACCCCGGGACTAGCGGTCAATGAGCAGTTCTTC,CASMMTPGLAVNEQFF
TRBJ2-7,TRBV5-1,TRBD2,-,TGCGCCAGCAGCTTGGGGTCTAGCGGGAGCCAGGGAGGCGAGCAGTACTTC,CASSLGSSGSQGGEQYF
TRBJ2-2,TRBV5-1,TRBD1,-,TGCGCCAGCAGCTTGGAAGGGACAGTCATAACCGGGGAGCTGTTTTTT,CASSLEGTVITGELFF